This is a list of T cell receptor beta chains from one sample in a study of OX40 agonist ivuxolimab in advanced cancers. The repertoire was sequenced with immunoSEQ multiplex PCR; TCRdb's copy has only in-frame clones and lacks some. The repertoire holds about 79,000 clones, with less than 95% as singletons. The specimen comprised CD4+ or CD8+ T cells sorted from blood, sampled in a trial of the OX40 agonist ivuxolimab. Source of these receptors: an adult with an advanced solid tumor such as melanoma, head and neck, liver or kidney cancer. The CDR3 runs from the conserved cysteine through the conserved F or W. Fields, in order: J gene, V gene, D gene, CDR3 protein, CDR3 DNA. D genes are given only for firm matches.

J: TRBJ2-7
V: TRBV7-9
D: .
CDR3: CASSSTSSYEQYF
DNA: TGTGCCAGCAGCTCCACAAGTTCCTACGAGCAGTACTTC

J: TRBJ1-1
V: TRBV4-1
D: .
CDR3: CASSQGGPTGTTEAFF
DNA: TGCGCCAGCAGCCAAGGGGGGCCAACAGGGACCACTGAAGCTTTCTTT

J: TRBJ1-1
V: TRBV11-3
D: TRBD1
CDR3: CASSLTSGGTEAFF
DNA: TGTGCCAGCAGCCTAACCTCAGGGGGCACTGAAGCTTTCTTT

J: TRBJ1-4
V: TRBV15
D: .
CDR3: CATSRTGPATNEKLFF
DNA: TGTGCCACCAGCAGGACAGGCCCTGCAACTAATGAAAAACTGTTTTTT

J: TRBJ1-5
V: TRBV18
D: .
CDR3: CASSPVVGLGQPQHF
DNA: TGTGCCAGCTCACCTGTCGTGGGCCTCGGTCAGCCCCAGCATTTT

J: TRBJ1-4
V: TRBV6-1
D: .
CDR3: CASSATIRAFSNEKLFF
DNA: TGTGCCAGCAGTGCCACTATCAGGGCTTTCAGTAATGAAAAACTGTTTTTT

J: TRBJ1-5
V: TRBV18
D: .
CDR3: CASSPEESQPQHF
DNA: TGTGCCAGCTCACCCGAGGAAAGTCAGCCCCAGCATTTT

J: TRBJ2-5
V: TRBV6-5
D: TRBD2
CDR3: CASGASGGPRETQYF
DNA: TGTGCCAGCGGCGCTAGCGGGGGGCCCAGGGAGACCCAGTACTTC

J: TRBJ1-2
V: TRBV27
D: .
CDR3: CASSPMDGNYGYTF
DNA: TGTGCCAGCAGTCCAATGGACGGTAACTATGGCTACACCTTC

J: TRBJ2-7
V: TRBV12-5
D: .
CDR3: CASGTRDGLTSEQYF
DNA: TGTGCTAGTGGTACTCGGGACGGACTCACGTCCGAGCAGTACTTC

J: TRBJ2-7
V: TRBV25-1
D: TRBD1
CDR3: CASSRQGMDEQYF
DNA: TGTGCCAGCAGTAGACAGGGGATGGACGAGCAGTACTTC

J: TRBJ1-2
V: TRBV5-4
D: .
CDR3: CASSPMAVGRGNGYTF
DNA: TGTGCCAGCAGCCCTATGGCAGTGGGTCGTGGAAATGGCTACACCTTC

J: TRBJ1-2
V: TRBV19
D: .
CDR3: CASRSVPNYGYTF
DNA: TGTGCCAGTAGGAGCGTTCCTAACTATGGCTACACCTTC

J: TRBJ1-1
V: TRBV6-5
D: .
CDR3: CASSLFGATEAFF
DNA: TGTGCCAGCAGTCTTTTCGGGGCTACTGAAGCTTTCTTT

J: TRBJ2-2
V: TRBV18
D: TRBD1
CDR3: CASSLTGSNTGELFF
DNA: TGTGCCAGCTCATTGACAGGGTCGAACACCGGGGAGCTGTTTTTT

J: TRBJ1-6
V: TRBV5-1
D: .
CDR3: CASSGGDGTYNSPLHF
DNA: TGCGCCAGCAGCGGGGGGGACGGAACGTATAATTCACCCCTCCACTTT

J: TRBJ1-3
V: TRBV2
D: .
CDR3: CASRVDGGSSGNTIYF
DNA: TGTGCCAGCAGAGTGGACGGGGGGTCTTCTGGAAACACCATATATTTT